This TCR beta chain is drawn from a study of CD8+CD57+ T cells in acquired aplastic anemia (dated by TCRdb to the late 2010s). At the level of the whole study: DNA extracted from sorted CD4+ and CD8+ cells had a mean of around 3.3 ug, with a range of roughly 0.17 to 30 ug. Beyond this particular receptor, the publication reports: No significant difference in CD8+ Simpson's diversity was found between patients and healthy controls (P=0.060). Twenty-nine CD8+ CDR3 sequences were found in both patients and controls but appeared to be highly expressed in patients and within the immunodominant clones of the patients.

On this clonotype itself: Its binding antigen is unknown. Base qualities were left out, and no much larger clone turns up one base away.

TCR repertoires of sorted CD4+ and CD8+ blood T cells from severe aplastic anemia patients and healthy subjects were deep-sequenced in the study. Ficoll-Paque density gradient centrifugation was used to isolate peripheral blood mononuclear cells. Before DNA was extracted, CD4+ and CD8+ T cells were sorted using either FACS or magnetic beads. Genomic DNA served as template for TCR beta VDJ combination and CDR3 sequence profiling. An Illumina HiSeq 2000 was used for TCR repertoire sequencing. The original methods were these. TRBV/TRBJ rearrangement plots, CDR3 size and DJ length profiles, and Simpson's diversity index were used to evaluate the repertoires. The immunodominant clone was defined as the most abundant DNA sequence in deep sequencing data. CDR3 amino acid sequences were checked for sharing across subjects and were also compared against the VDJdb database and published repertoires. Starting from the raw public reads, TCRdb applied fastp trimming at Q25, assembled clones with MiXCR and retained in-frame beta chains. Rows are combined by CDR3 protein, so each entry shows the most common genes and DNA. The V and J calls, along with clone size, are taken from TCRdb and not from the paper's own processing. The sample data list some 290,000 distinct CDR3 sequences, and 45% to 65% of these were observed just once. The ten largest account for 7% to 9% of the sample.

Trimming removed 10 bases from V and 4 bases from J; the gene matches leave 6 bases unexplained. The germline V gene yields ENHRY for CDR1 and SYGVKD for CDR2. The CDR3 numbers 12 residues from cysteine through phenylalanine. Only the CDR3 portion is preserved as DNA: 36 bases, with reading frame beginning at the first base. The receptor comes from a human donor with severe aplastic anemia or a healthy control (not recorded which). The sequence links TRBV10-3 to TRBJ2-7; 8 bases in the middle match TRBD1. The sequencing sample was made of sorted CD4+, CD8+, or CD8+CD57+ T cells (not recorded which) from PBMCs. CDR3 reads: CATGQATYEQYF. Read as DNA, the sequence is TGTGCCACGGGACAGGCGACATACGAGCAGTACTTC.